This TCR beta chain comes out of a study of blood T cell repertoires in COVID-19. Overall study context: The origin of the acute and convalescent COVID-19 samples was the United States, Italy and Spain. Sources were T cells, B-cell-depleted T cells, or PBMCs; the material itself was cDNA or gDNA.

Per the original data handling: Reference gene primer amplification yielded estimated nucleated cell counts. Produced via immunoSEQ multiplex PCR; TCRdb's table is partial and in-frame only. V, J and clone size are those of that table, while D and trimming were read from the DNA. Found here are about 290,000 clones, 89% of them singletons; the top ten hold about 0.94%. Germline CDR1 LNHDA, CDR2 SQIVND (reference sequence). The CDR3 loop spans 16 amino acids. V lost 9 bases and J 3 bases, leaving 23 bases between the germline ends. This sequence originates from a woman aged 40 to 55 who had recovered from COVID-19. This chain links TRBV19 with TRBJ1-1; D is undetermined. Sequenced sample: peripheral blood. CDR3 nucleotides: TGTGCCAGGAGCGGTTCTGGGCCTGGGGAGGACACTGAAGCTTTCTTT. Translation: CARSGSGPGEDTEAFF.